A selection of T cell receptor beta chains follows, all from one sample in a study of shared clonotypes between healthy human individuals. Data came from immunoSEQ multiplex PCR; TCRdb stores just in-frame clones and leaves some out. The sample holds about a million clones, roughly 80% seen once. The source material was memory CD4+ T cells from PBMCs. The receptors shown here come from a young man in good health. Some clones in this sample may be carry-over from other donors' samples. Both conserved end residues are part of each CDR3. D genes are given only for firm matches. Clone size is shown for a subset of rows, as once, few, many or a class of expanded clone.

TRBJ1-2,TRBD1,once,TRBV4-1,TGCGCCAGCAGCCATCTCAACAGGGGTGGCTACACCTTC,CASSHLNRGGYTF
TRBJ2-7,-,-,TRBV7-6,TGTGCCAGCAGCTTAGAGGCTGATCTCTACGAGCAGTACTTC,CASSLEADLYEQYF
TRBJ1-1,TRBD1,-,TRBV27,TGTGCCAGCAGTTTAAGAGGGGGCTCGGGGAACACTGAAGCTTTCTTT,CASSLRGGSGNTEAFF
TRBJ1-4,-,once,TRBV6-1,TGTGCCAGCAGTAACTGGGACACAAGGGAAAAACTGTTTTTT,CASSNWDTREKLFF
TRBJ1-4,-,few,TRBV30,TGTGCCTGGAGTACTTCGGGGGCCGGTGGAATCGGTGAAAAACTGTTTTTT,CAWSTSGAGGIGEKLFF
TRBJ1-2,-,-,TRBV28,TGTGCCAGCAGTTTAAGGGGCCCCTACACCTTC,CASSLRGPYTF
TRBJ1-2,-,once,TRBV6-1,TGTGCCAGCAGTGACCCTCCAGGGGTCAGGGACTATGGCTACACCTTC,CASSDPPGVRDYGYTF
TRBJ1-5,-,few,TRBV7-2,TGTGCCAGCAGCAGGACTCATAGAGATCAGCCCCAGCATTTT,CASSRTHRDQPQHF
TRBJ2-1,-,-,TRBV7-3,TGTGCCAGCAGCGCCGGGAGAAACAATGAGCAGTTCTTC,CASSAGRNNEQFF
TRBJ1-1,TRBD1,-,TRBV5-5,TGTGCCAGCAGCTGGAGGGGGCGCGTTAACACTGAAGCTTTCTTT,CASSWRGRVNTEAFF
TRBJ2-7,-,-,TRBV5-1,TGCGCCAGCAGCTTGGCCCCAGCCGGGTACGAGCAGTACTTC,CASSLAPAGYEQYF
TRBJ1-1,-,-,TRBV6-6,TGTGCCAGCAGCCGCGCCGGGACGTCGAACACTGAAGCTTTCTTT,CASSRAGTSNTEAFF
TRBJ2-7,-,few,TRBV7-2,TGTGCCAGCAGCCCGGGGGCGGACGCAAGCTCCTACGAGCAGTACTTC,CASSPGADASSYEQYF
TRBJ1-1,TRBD1,-,TRBV4-1,TGCGCCAGCAGCCAAGGACGACAGGGGAACACTGAAGCTTTCTTT,CASSQGRQGNTEAFF
TRBJ1-2,-,once,TRBV4-3,TGCGCCAGCAGCCTTTCGGGGGGCGGCGGCTACACCTTC,CASSLSGGGGYTF
TRBJ1-5,TRBD1,-,TRBV6-6,TGTGCCAGCAGTTCAGGGGGAGGTCAGCCCCAGCATTTT,CASSSGGGQPQHF
TRBJ1-2,TRBD1,-,TRBV29-1,TGCAGCGTTGTGCCAGGGGGCGCGGCTGGCTACACCTTC,CSVVPGGAAGYTF
TRBJ1-2,-,once,TRBV15,TGTGCCACCAGCAGAGATCTGCGGCAGCCGAATCCCTCCTATGGCTACACCTTC,CATSRDLRQPNPSYGYTF
TRBJ2-7,TRBD2,-,TRBV27,TGTGCCAGCAGTTTACTCCCGGGACTAGCTACCTACGAGCAGTACTTC,CASSLLPGLATYEQYF
TRBJ2-7,-,once,TRBV11-2,TGTGCCAGCAGCTTAGGGGGTACCTACGAGCAGTACTTC,CASSLGGTYEQYF
TRBJ2-5,-,-,TRBV11-2,TGTGCCAGCAGCTATGTAACGGGAGCGTCTCAAGAGACCCAGTACTTC,CASSYVTGASQETQYF
TRBJ1-2,-,once,TRBV11-2,TGTGCCAGCAGCCGAGAGCCTTCAGCTAACTATGGCTACACCTTC,CASSREPSANYGYTF
TRBJ1-2,-,few,TRBV18,TGTGCCAGCTCACCGGACGCTCGGGATGGCTACACCTTC,CASSPDARDGYTF
TRBJ1-3,-,-,TRBV6-1,TGTGCCAGCAGTGGAGGCCCAAGGGGCACCATATATTTT,CASSGGPRGTIYF
TRBJ1-4,-,few,TRBV6-1,TGTGCCAGCAGGGACCTCGGAGAAAAACTGTTTTTT,CASRDLGEKLFF
TRBJ1-4,TRBD1,few,TRBV28,TGTGCCAGCAGTTCGGGACAGGTTGTGGGGGAAAAACTGTTTTTT,CASSSGQVVGEKLFF
TRBJ2-7,TRBD2,-,TRBV5-4,TGTGCCAGCAGCTCACGGGGGGAAGCGGGGCAGTACTTC,CASSSRGEAGQYF
TRBJ1-4,-,few,TRBV21-1,TGTGCCAGCAGCAATGAAAGGGGGCTACGGGCTAATGAAAAACTGTTTTTT,CASSNERGLRANEKLFF
TRBJ1-2,-,-,TRBV28,TGTGCCAGCAGTTTAAACACACCCAACTATGGCTACACCTTC,CASSLNTPNYGYTF
TRBJ1-1,-,-,TRBV29-1,TGCAGCGTTGAACAGGGTGAGACTGAAGCTTTCTTT,CSVEQGETEAFF
TRBJ2-6,-,-,TRBV19,TGTGCCAGTAGTGGGCAGATGCCGGGTCGATCCTCTGGGGCCAACGTCCTGACTTTC,CASSGQMPGRSSGANVLTF
TRBJ2-3,-,-,TRBV6-6,TGTGCCAGCAGCCGGGGGATTGATGCAGATACGCAGTATTTT,CASSRGIDADTQYF